These 2 T cell receptor beta chains were all obtained from the same sample, sequenced in a study of control samples from healthy donors and cancer patients. Profiled with immunoSEQ multiplex PCR; TCRdb holds only in-frame clones, not every one. Of 350,000 to 450,000 clones in the sample, roughly 90% were seen once. The sample comprised PBMCs. The origin of the receptors is a man aged 35 to 55 with head and neck cancer.

The rearrangement links TRBV6-5 to TRBJ2-2; D is uncertain. The CDR3 spans 13 residues. Germline lookup yields CDR1 MNHEY and CDR2 SVGAGI. Trimming took 0 bases from V and 8 from J, leaving 7 bases between them. CDR3 nucleotide sequence: TGTGCCAGCAGTTACTCGACGCCAGGGGAGCTGTTTTTT. It translates to CASSYSTPGELFF.

This chain joins TRBV10-2 and TRBJ1-2, with D hard to call. The V gene lost 6 bases and the J gene lost 6 bases, with 17 bases spanning the gap. CDR3 length: 14 amino acids. Germline CDR1 and CDR2: WSHSY and SAAADI. This CDR3 reads CASSERVGLDGYTF. In DNA, the CDR3 is TGCGCCAGCAGCGAACGGGTGGGTTTAGATGGCTACACCTTC.